Listed here are 5 T cell receptor beta chains from one sample, sequenced in a study of cytomegalovirus exposure and HLA in healthy donors. The PCR contained 60 Vbeta and 13 Jbeta primers. The table came from immunoSEQ multiplex PCR; TCRdb's copy has only in-frame clones and leaves some out. The repertoire holds 100,000 to 150,000 clones, around 83% seen once, with approximately 2.5% in the top ten. The sample taken for sequencing was PBMCs. All receptors derive from a man aged 45-65 years in good health and CMV-seronegative.

The sample holds a few counts of this clone. The same CDR3 can be traced to other DNA sequences in this sample. The chain has TRBV7-9 and TRBJ1-6; D is unclear. CDR3 length: 16 residues. Trimming stripped 3 bases from V and 0 bases from J, with 9 bases between. The germline V gene has CDR1 SEHNR and CDR2 FQNEAQ (reference sequence). DNA of the CDR3: TGTGCCAGCAGCTTCCTTACTAGCTCCTATAATTCACCCCTCCACTTT. Amino acid sequence: CASSFLTSSYNSPLHF.

The chain has TRBV19 and TRBJ1-1; possible D gene TRBD1, 6 bases. Per germline, CDR1 LNHDA and CDR2 SQIVND (reference sequence). The V end was cut by 5 bases, the J end by 3 bases, with 16 bases between. The CDR3 totals 15 residues. DNA for the CDR3: TGTGCCAGTAGTCAATACAGGGTCGGGCACACTGAAGCTTTCTTT. Its translation is CASSQYRVGHTEAFF.

This clone was detected once. V and J are TRBV4-1 and TRBJ2-3, with TRBD2 identical over 8 bases. V was clipped by 6 bases and J by 3 bases; unmatched bases: 2. Germline V gene lookup returns CDR1 MGHRA and CDR2 YSYEKL. This CDR3 is built from 13 residues. CDR3 sequence (DNA): TGCGCCAGCAGGGCGGGGGGAACAGATACGCAGTATTTT. Translating it yields CASRAGGTDTQYF.

The V call is TRBV18, the J call TRBJ1-5; D uncertain. Germline CDR1 is KGHSH and CDR2 is LQKENI. Trimming cost V 2 bases and J 10 bases, with 12 bases left between them. The CDR3 extends over 13 amino acids. The CDR3 DNA reads as TGTGCCAGCTCACCAACCGCAGCGGTACCCCAGCATTTT. Translated, it gives CASSPTAAVPQHF.

This clone was seen a handful of times. The rearrangement uses TRBV2 and TRBJ1-5; 8 positions match TRBD1. CDR1 and CDR2 from the germline V gene are SNHLY and FYNNEI. Losses at the gene ends were 8 bases for V and 4 bases for J; bases not matched to a gene: 4. The CDR3 is 13 residues long. CDR3 loop: CASGQGENQPQHF. The CDR3 DNA reads TGTGCCAGCGGACAGGGCGAAAATCAGCCCCAGCATTTT.